These 30 T cell receptor beta chains were all obtained from the same sample, sequenced in a study of post-analysis software for immune sequencing data. Prepared TCR beta cDNA libraries contained unique molecular identifiers. TCRdb analysed the PCR reads with MiXCR anew, one entry per CDR3 protein. The sample yields some 690,000 distinct CDR3 sequences, roughly 29% seen once. These receptors' targets are unknown. The study's findings and limits: Patients carried four or five TRBV segments more frequently than controls did, and TRBV5-6, TRBV5-1 and TRBV20-1 were among them.

The sample consisted of blood. These receptor sequences come from a girl aged 10 to 17 with multiple sclerosis.

This clonotype was counted once. The chain has TRBV29-1 and TRBJ2-5; D call uncertain. The CDR3 consists of 11 residues. V was cut by 4 bases and J by 4 bases, with 7 bases left in between. CDR1 and CDR2 (germline): SQVTM, ANQGSEA. The CDR3 nucleotides read TGCAGCGTTGTAAGAATAGAGACCCAGTACTTC. Residues: CSVVRIETQYF. The full variable domain, rest sourced from reference TRBV29-1 and TRBJ2-5, is SAVISQKPSRDICQRGTSLTIQCQVDSQVTMMFWYRQQPGQSLTLIATANQGSEATYESGFVIDKFPISRPNLTFSTLTVSNMSPEDSSIYLCSVVRIETQYFGPGTRLLVL.

This chain connects TRBV7-9 to TRBJ2-3; D call uncertain. CDR1 is SEHNR, CDR2 FQNEAQ, per germline (reference sequence). Trimming removed 7 bases at V and 3 bases at J, with 5 bases between. This CDR3 contains 11 residues. The CDR3 region is CASTPTDTQYF. For the CDR3, the DNA is TGTGCCAGCACCCCTACAGATACGCAGTATTTT.

This chain joins TRBV20-1 and TRBJ2-7, with a tentative D call TRBD2 (5 bases). The CDR3 has 14 residues. The V end was cut by 2 bases, the J end by 3 bases, with 14 bases between. Germline V gene data show CDR1 as DFQATT and CDR2 as SNEGSKA (reference sequence). The CDR3 spells CSARKSGLLYEQYF. Written as DNA, the CDR3 is TGCAGTGCTAGAAAAAGCGGTCTCCTCTACGAGCAGTACTTC.

In this sample, this clonotype turned up many times. V usage is TRBV4-1 and J usage is TRBJ1-2; D unclear. The CDR3 covers 14 residues. Germline V lookup: CDR1 MGHRA, CDR2 YSYEKL. V was shortened by 0 bases and J by 1 base, with 6 bases between the two germline ends. CDR3 region: CASSQDGFNYGYTF. The CDR3 nucleotides are TGCGCCAGCAGCCAAGACGGTTTTAACTATGGCTACACCTTC.

The sample holds many counts of this clonotype. The chain carries TRBV6-5 and TRBJ2-3; D unclear. V shed 6 bases and J shed 8 bases, with 18 bases lying between them. The V gene's germline CDR1 is MNHEY and CDR2 SVGAGI. The CDR3 contains 14 residues. Here the CDR3 reads CASSPTPERGTQYF. DNA for the CDR3: TGTGCCAGCAGCCCGACACCGGAACGTGGTACGCAGTATTTT.

This chain joins TRBV20-1 and TRBJ2-6, with D tentatively TRBD2 (5 bases). V was shortened by 0 bases and J by 0 bases, with 12 bases between the two germline ends. This CDR3 comprises 17 residues. In germline, CDR1 is DFQATT, CDR2 SNEGSKA (reference sequence). The CDR3 DNA sequence: TGCAGTGCTAGAGATGGGCTGGGAGTCTCTGGGGCCAACGTCCTGACTTTC. Its protein product is CSARDGLGVSGANVLTF.

The rearrangement links TRBV9 to TRBJ2-3; 7 positions match TRBD2. Germline V gene data show CDR1 as SGDLS and CDR2 as YYNGEE. The CDR3 has 15 amino acids. With V trimmed by 3 bases and J by 2 bases, 6 bases remained unmatched. CDR3 residues: CASSAPAGFTDTQYF. CDR3 sequence (DNA): TGTGCCAGCAGCGCACCAGCGGGATTCACAGATACGCAGTATTTT.

This chain links TRBV20-1 with TRBJ2-3; 7 nucleotides match TRBD2. The germline V gene has CDR1 DFQATT and CDR2 SNEGSKA (reference sequence). There are 14 residues in the CDR3. V lost 5 bases to trimming and J lost 2 bases; unmatched junction nucleotides: 7. In nucleotides, the CDR3 is TGCAGTGCTCCGGGGGAGGGTTACACAGATACGCAGTATTTT. This encodes CSAPGEGYTDTQYF.

This clonotype occurred a few times. The chain is built from TRBV20-1 and TRBJ2-4, with 10 bases matching TRBD1. The CDR3 loop spans 14 amino acids. Germline V gives CDR1 DFQATT, CDR2 SNEGSKA (reference sequence). Trimming at V came to 6 bases and at J to 6 bases, leaving 8 bases not matched to a gene. This CDR3 is CSAATGGWGNIQYF. For the CDR3, the DNA is TGCAGTGCCGCGACAGGGGGCTGGGGAAACATTCAGTACTTC.

The genes are TRBV21-1 and TRBJ2-5; TRBD1 reflects the table's D call only, with no check against the DNA. TRBV21-1 is an annotated pseudogene. CDR3 size: 16 residues. The CDR3 here is CASSNRRTGFYNEQYF. The CDR3 nucleotides are TGTGCCAGCAGCAATAGAAGGACAGGGTTTTACAATGAGCAGTACTTC.

This clonotype has a handful of counts. The CDR3 DNA is TGTGCCAGCAGCCCAAACGGTGGAGGAACTGGGGCCAACGTCCTGACTTTC. Translating it yields CASSPNGGGTGANVLTF. This chain joins TRBV12-3 or TRBV12-4 and TRBJ2-6; perhaps TRBD2 as D (5 bases). This CDR3 region has 17 residues. The V end lost 6 bases, the J end lost 2 bases, and 17 bases lay between the germline ends.

The table lists this clonotype with a few counts. The J gene is TRBJ2-5, the V gene TRBV28, with 9 positions matching TRBD1. The length of the CDR3 is 15 residues. Germline CDR1 is MDHEN and CDR2 is SYDVKM. Germline trimming cut 5 bases from V and 4 bases from J; bases unmatched to any gene: 8. The CDR3 here is CASSQDRGFGETQYF. The CDR3 DNA sequence: TGTGCCAGCAGTCAGGACAGGGGCTTTGGAGAGACCCAGTACTTC.

The chain is built from TRBV5-6 and TRBJ2-3; D gene unclear. The CDR3 length is 22 residues. Germline assignment: CDR1 SGHDT and CDR2 YYEEEE. V shed 1 base and J shed 0 bases, with 30 bases lying between them. The CDR3 DNA reads as TGTGCCAGCAGCTTGAGTATGTTCCAGCGCGTCGGTCGACTCGTGAGCACAGATACGCAGTATTTT. Amino acids: CASSLSMFQRVGRLVSTDTQYF.

The chain employs TRBV5-1 and TRBJ1-2; TRBD1 aligns across 7 bases. The junction had 6 bases not matched to a gene; V was cut back by 3 bases and J by 4 bases. Germline V gives CDR1 SGHRS, CDR2 YFSETQ. There are 14 residues in the CDR3. CDR3 amino acids: CASSSQGFAYGYTF. The CDR3 coding sequence is TGCGCCAGCAGCTCACAGGGGTTCGCCTATGGCTACACCTTC. The full variable domain, in which reference TRBV5-1 and TRBJ1-2 provide the parts outside the CDR3, is KAGVTQTPRYLIKTRGQQVTLSCSPISGHRSVSWYQQTPGQGLQFLFEYFSETQRNKGNFPGRFSGRQFSNSRSEMNVSTLELGDSALYLCASSSQGFAYGYTFGSGTRLTVV.

This chain links TRBV5-1 with TRBJ2-1, with TRBD1 as a possible D gene (5 bases). The CDR3 runs 14 residues. Germline V gives CDR1 SGHRS, CDR2 YFSETQ. Trimming pared 6 bases from V and 8 bases from J, leaving 18 bases between. CDR3 sequence: CASTPRGLEDEQFF. CDR3 DNA: TGCGCCAGCACGCCAAGGGGCCTAGAGGATGAGCAGTTCTTC.

The chain couples TRBV9 to TRBJ2-7, with 7 nucleotides matching TRBD2. The V segment lost 4 bases and the J segment 10 bases; nucleotides outside the gene matches: 8. The CDR3 is 12 amino acids. Germline CDR1 reads SGDLS; CDR2 reads YYNGEE. In nucleotides, the CDR3 is TGTGCCAGCAGCTCAACCCGGGGGGTCCAGTACTTC. It codes for CASSSTRGVQYF.

This clonotype has only one observation. The rearrangement links TRBV27 to TRBJ2-4; D gene ambiguous. The CDR3 totals 17 residues. V was shortened by 0 bases and J by 1 base, with 13 bases between the two germline ends. The germline V gene has CDR1 MNHEY and CDR2 SMNVEV (reference sequence). The CDR3 sequence is CASSLSSQSSAKNIQYF. The CDR3 DNA is TGTGCCAGCAGTTTATCGAGTCAGTCTTCCGCCAAAAACATTCAGTACTTC.

Concerning this clonotype itself: This may be a read error: a much more frequent sequence differs by one nucleotide. The rearrangement joins TRBV4-3 to TRBJ2-1, with TRBD2 matching 8 bases. Germline lookup yields CDR1 LGHNA and CDR2 YSLEER. The CDR3 extends over 15 amino acids. CDR3 sequence (DNA): TGCGCCAGCAACCAAGAAGGACTAGCCGCCCATGAGCAGTTCTTC. This codes for CASNQEGLAAHEQFF.

This clonotype has just a few counts. This rearrangement joins TRBV20-1 to TRBJ1-5; D is ambiguous. CDR1 DFQATT and CDR2 SNEGSKA come from the germline V gene (reference sequence). V shed 6 bases and J shed 0 bases, with 18 bases lying between them. The CDR3 runs to 16 residues. CDR3 protein: CSADPGGSYSNQPQHF. The CDR3 coding sequence is TGCAGTGCGGACCCCGGCGGCTCCTATAGCAATCAGCCCCAGCATTTT.

This chain uses TRBV3-1 with TRBJ1-3; D gene unclear. The V and J ends lost 2 bases and 0 bases respectively, with 5 bases between them. The CDR3 has 14 residues. In germline, CDR1 is LGHDT, CDR2 YNNKEL (reference sequence). CDR3 sequence: CASSQTNSGNTIYF. CDR3 coding DNA: TGTGCCAGCAGCCAAACAAACTCTGGAAACACCATATATTTT.

This clonotype was detected a few times. The chain recombines TRBV20-1 with TRBJ2-2; weak D call: TRBD2 (5 bases). The CDR3 runs 17 residues. Germline loops: CDR1 DFQATT, CDR2 SNEGSKA (reference sequence). V was cut by 6 bases and J by 1 base, with 21 bases left in between. As DNA, the CDR3 is TGCAGTGCCACCAACCTAGCCGGTCTAAAGAACACCGGGGAGCTGTTTTTT. It translates to CSATNLAGLKNTGELFF.

The chain has TRBV6-5 and TRBJ2-1; a possible D gene is TRBD2 (6 bases). There are 17 residues in the CDR3. Between the trimmed V and J ends, which lost 1 base and 7 bases, there was a span of 20 bases. Germline lookup yields CDR1 MNHEY and CDR2 SVGAGI. For the CDR3, the DNA is TGTGCCAGCAGTTACTTCCAGGGCGGGATAAGGAATAATGAGCAGTTCTTC. Encoded protein: CASSYFQGGIRNNEQFF.

The rearrangement links TRBV5-1 to TRBJ2-7; 7 bases agree with TRBD1. CDR1 SGHRS and CDR2 YFSETQ come from the germline V gene. This CDR3 is built from 14 residues. Germline trimming cut 1 base from V and 3 bases from J; bases unmatched to any gene: 4. CDR3 coding DNA: TGCGCCAGCAGCTTGCCGGGACAGTTCTACGAGCAGTACTTC. This sequence encodes CASSLPGQFYEQYF.

The V and J genes are TRBV5-5 and TRBJ2-7; tentatively, D is TRBD1 or TRBD2 (6 bases each). Deletions cut 4 bases from V and 1 base from J, with 12 bases between. CDR1 is SGHKS and CDR2 is YYEKEE in the germline V gene (reference sequence). This CDR3 has 14 amino acids. The CDR3 region has the DNA TGTGCCAGCAGCGTGGGGGGCAGATCCTACGAGCAGTACTTC. It specifies CASSVGGRSYEQYF. The full variable domain, rest sourced from reference TRBV5-5 and TRBJ2-7, is DAGVTQSPTHLIKTRGQQVTLRCSPISGHKSVSWYQQVLGQGPQFIFQYYEKEERGRGNFPDRFSARQFPNYSSELNVNALLLGDSALYLCASSVGGRSYEQYFGPGTRLTVT.

The rearrangement uses TRBV7-8 and TRBJ2-7; no clear D. Trimming pared 0 bases from V and 4 bases from J, leaving 7 bases between. Germline loops: CDR1 SGHVS, CDR2 FQNEAQ. The CDR3 length is 13 residues. DNA for the CDR3: TGTGCCAGCAGCTTAGCCCAAGTTTACGAGCAGTACTTC. It encodes CASSLAQVYEQYF.

This clonotype has more than one count but fewer than ten. The chain uses TRBV7-2 and TRBJ1-2; 9 nucleotides line up with TRBD1. Germline-derived CDR1 and CDR2 are SGHTA and FQGNSA. CDR3 length: 15 residues. The J segment lost 5 bases and the V segment lost 5 bases, leaving 9 bases of the junction unmatched. This chain's CDR3 is CASSTLGQGMYGYTF. CDR3 in DNA: TGTGCCAGCAGCACGCTTGGACAGGGGATGTATGGCTACACCTTC.

This clonotype was seen a few times. This rearrangement joins TRBV7-2 to TRBJ2-3; D possibly uses TRBD1 or TRBD2 (5 bases each). Trimming stripped 5 bases from V and 5 bases from J, with 17 bases between. Per germline, CDR1 SGHTA and CDR2 FQGNSA. The CDR3 covers 15 residues. CDR3 coding DNA: TGTGCCAGCAGCCACCGGGACCCCGGGAAAGATACGCAGTATTTT. Residues: CASSHRDPGKDTQYF. The full variable domain, with the rest looked up from reference TRBV7-2 and TRBJ2-3, is GAGVSQSPSNKVTEKGKDVELRCDPISGHTALYWYRQSLGQGLEFLIYFQGNSAPDKSGLPSDRFSAERTGGSVSTLTIQRTQQEDSAVYLCASSHRDPGKDTQYFGPGTRLTVL.

Only a few counts were recorded for this clonotype. Sequence at one end of the junction differs from germline and may be a read error. V and J are TRBV11-2 and TRBJ1-1; 7 positions match TRBD1. Germline values: CDR1 SGHAT, CDR2 FQNNGV. There are 15 residues in the CDR3. CDR3 in DNA: TGTGCCAGCAGGTTAGTGGGGACAGTGAACACTGAAGCTTTCTTT. Translated, it gives CASRLVGTVNTEAFF. Based on the CDR3 plus reference TRBV11-2 and TRBJ1-1, the full variable domain is EAGVAQSPRYKIIEKRQSVAFWCNPISGHATLYWYQQILGQGPKLLIQFQNNGVVDDSQLPKDRFSAERLKGVDSTLKIQPAKLEDSAVYLCASRLVGTVNTEAFFGQGTRLTVV.

The chain recombines TRBV28 with TRBJ2-7, with D maybe TRBD2 (5 bases). Germline V gene data show CDR1 as MDHEN and CDR2 as SYDVKM. V lost 2 bases, J lost 0 bases, and 11 bases lay in between. This CDR3 has 15 residues. This CDR3 is CASSLRGTPSYEQYF. Here the CDR3 DNA reads TGTGCCAGCAGTTTACGGGGTACCCCCTCCTACGAGCAGTACTTC.

This clonotype turned up a few times. The CDR3 DNA reads as TGTGCCAGCACCGAGGACAGGGTGGGTGTTGAGCAGTTCTTC. Translation: CASTEDRVGVEQFF. V usage is TRBV2 and J usage is TRBJ2-1; 8 nucleotides match TRBD1. This CDR3 comprises 14 residues. Unmatched junction bases numbered 11, after V lost 7 bases and J lost 9 bases. Germline V gives CDR1 SNHLY, CDR2 FYNNEI.